Described below is a single T cell receptor (beta chain) sequence and its context. The antigen it recognizes is unknown. No per-base quality is available; no much larger clone lies one base away. The sample belongs to a study of beta chain features in type 1 diabetes (dated by TCRdb to about 2018). Study-level background: No differences in mean age, gender distribution, total cell number or subset yield were found between patients and healthy donors. Across all samples, some 99 million sorted cells were examined, and cell number per subset correlated strongly with RNA yield. In the study, recently diagnosed type 1 diabetes patients and matched healthy donors were compared on the TCRB repertoires of their sorted circulating CD4+ T cell subsets. Whereas all 30 or so donors provided naive and central memory subsets, regulatory and stem cell-like memory subsets were isolated from just 8 patients and roughly 8 healthy donors.

What the study reported, not specific to this receptor: Because small numbers of individuals were included in the HLA sub-analyses, any influence of HLA type on TCRB rearrangement was left unresolved. Because cDNA was sequenced instead of genomic DNA, highly expressing activated cells could be over-represented, though the groups showed no difference in activation or CD3 levels. Shorter templates might have been favored by PCR, but patient and control samples were amplified and corrected together, so both groups would have been affected equally by any skew. Naive, central memory and regulatory TCRB repertoires appeared to be more similar among patients than among healthy donors. A moderate but significant shortening of TCRB CDR3 length was observed in type 1 diabetes patients in all four CD4+ subsets. Fewer insertions and more nucleotide deletions at VDJ recombination sites were observed in patients with type 1 diabetes, implying thymic rearrangement abnormalities.

The entire amount of isolated RNA was reverse transcribed using the High Capacity cDNA Reverse Transcription Kit, so the sequenced TCRB transcripts were expressed ones. Deep immunoSEQ sequencing was performed on naive, central memory and regulatory T cell samples, with an average of approximately 4 million total reads per sample. Sorted cells were lysed in RLT buffer, and RNA was extracted using DNase-treated RNeasy Micro or Mini kits according to cell number. To prevent cross-contamination, every cell subset was processed on its own, while patient and healthy donor samples were processed together. The immunoSEQ multiplex PCR was used to amplify TCRB sequences from cDNA, yielding 87-bp fragments that span the CDR3 region. The amplicons were sequenced using the Illumina HiSeq platform. The original pipeline was this. PCR bias was computationally corrected using synthetic template baselines, reads within Hamming distance 2 were collapsed, and singletons that could not be merged were discarded. Reads were aligned to IMGT to assign V, D and J genes, CDR3 length, and insertions or deletions at six rearrangement sites. Within each subset, clonotype counts were normalized to sorted cell number, after which true diversity and Gini coefficients were computed with the tcR R package. The overlap coefficient, calculated on TCRB nucleotide sequences, was used to measure repertoire sharing. Out-of-frame TCRB sequences from naive cells were analyzed as a proxy for the pre-selection repertoire. Here the immuneACCESS table is served through TCRdb, limited to in-frame sequences with V and J called. Missing clones are a known gap in these copies; in checked studies unresolved V genes cover under half, and the rest lacks a known reason. The V and J calls and the clone size are those of that table, but D and trimming were determined from the DNA. Across this sample there are a few hundred thousand clones, with about a sixth seen only once. Of the sample, about 0.085% is held by the ten largest clones.

Each donor gave one peripheral blood draw, averaging about 120 mL, which was collected into heparinised tubes. Using a panel that included CD45RO, CCR7, CD25, CD127, CD95 and CD27, naive, central memory, regulatory and stem cell-like memory CD4+ T cells were sorted on a BD FACSAria II. A purity above 98% was achieved for all sorted populations. PBMCs were separated immediately by Lymphoprep density gradient centrifugation and were stained directly, without being cultured. Samples were stained and sorted in pairs, with one healthy donor and one patient per experiment, so that batch effects were minimized. Looking up the germline V gene (reference sequence) yields CDR1 SGHAT and CDR2 FQDESV. There are 16 amino acids in the CDR3, from cysteine to phenylalanine inclusive. The only DNA kept is the CDR3, 48 bases in frame from the first base. The trim is 5 bases for V and 7 bases for J, with a gap of 21 bases between the germline ends.

In this chain, TRBV11-1 is recombined with TRBJ2-1; possibly the D gene is TRBD2, per 6 matching bases. The TCR originated in a man aged 25-45 years with type 1 diabetes. Material: naive CD4+ T cells from blood. Reading the label with the study, this specimen's cell subset or site is: true naive CD4+ T cells. At the DNA level, the sequence is TGTGCCAGCAGCCCCCTGCACGCGGGACCTTCTAATGAGCAGTTCTTC. Its amino acids are CASSPLHAGPSNEQFF.